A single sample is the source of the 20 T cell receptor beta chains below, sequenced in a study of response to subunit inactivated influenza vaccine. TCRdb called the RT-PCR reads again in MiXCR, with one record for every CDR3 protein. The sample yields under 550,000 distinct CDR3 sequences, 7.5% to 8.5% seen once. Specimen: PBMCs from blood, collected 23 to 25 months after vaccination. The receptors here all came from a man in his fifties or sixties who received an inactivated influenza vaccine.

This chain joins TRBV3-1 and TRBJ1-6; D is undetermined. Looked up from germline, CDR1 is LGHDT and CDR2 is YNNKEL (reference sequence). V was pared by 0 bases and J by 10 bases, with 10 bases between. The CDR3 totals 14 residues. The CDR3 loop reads CASSQELAWSPLHF. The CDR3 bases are TGTGCCAGCAGCCAAGAATTGGCTTGGTCACCCCTCCACTTT.

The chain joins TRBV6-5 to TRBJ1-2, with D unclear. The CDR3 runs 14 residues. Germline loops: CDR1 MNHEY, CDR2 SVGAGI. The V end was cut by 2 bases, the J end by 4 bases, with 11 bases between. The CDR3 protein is CASSYRRPGYGYTF. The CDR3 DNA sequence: TGTGCCAGCAGTTACAGGAGACCAGGCTATGGCTACACCTTC.

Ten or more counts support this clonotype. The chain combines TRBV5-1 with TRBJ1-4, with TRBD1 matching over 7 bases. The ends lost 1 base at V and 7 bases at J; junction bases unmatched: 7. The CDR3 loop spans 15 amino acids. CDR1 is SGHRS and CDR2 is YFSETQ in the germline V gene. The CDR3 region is CASSLMGQKSEKLFF. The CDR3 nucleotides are TGCGCCAGCAGCTTGATGGGACAGAAGAGTGAAAAACTGTTTTTT.

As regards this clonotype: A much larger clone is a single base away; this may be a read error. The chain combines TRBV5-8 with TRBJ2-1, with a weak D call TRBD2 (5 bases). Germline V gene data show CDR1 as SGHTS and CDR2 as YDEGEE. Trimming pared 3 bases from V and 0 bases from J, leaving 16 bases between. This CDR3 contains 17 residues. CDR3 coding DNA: TGTGCCAGCAGCTCGCTGGCATCCCTAGCCTCCTACAATGAGCAGTTCTTC. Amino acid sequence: CASSSLASLASYNEQFF.

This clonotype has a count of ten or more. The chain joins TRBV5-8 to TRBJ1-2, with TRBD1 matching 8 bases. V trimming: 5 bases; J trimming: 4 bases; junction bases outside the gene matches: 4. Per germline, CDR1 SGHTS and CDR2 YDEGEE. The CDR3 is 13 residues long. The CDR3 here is CASRLTGGYGYTF. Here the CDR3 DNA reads TGTGCCAGCAGGTTAACAGGGGGCTATGGCTACACCTTC.

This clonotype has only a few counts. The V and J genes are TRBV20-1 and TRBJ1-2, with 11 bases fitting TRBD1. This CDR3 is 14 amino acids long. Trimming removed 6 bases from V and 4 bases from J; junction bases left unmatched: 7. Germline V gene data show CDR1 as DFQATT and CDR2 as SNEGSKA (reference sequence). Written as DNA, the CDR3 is TGCAGTGCCCCTTGGGACAGGGGGACCTATGGCTACACCTTC. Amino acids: CSAPWDRGTYGYTF.

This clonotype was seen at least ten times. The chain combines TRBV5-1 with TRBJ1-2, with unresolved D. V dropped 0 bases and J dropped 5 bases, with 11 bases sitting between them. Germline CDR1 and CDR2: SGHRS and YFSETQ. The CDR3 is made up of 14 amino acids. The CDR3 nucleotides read TGCGCCAGCAGCTTGGCCTCAGGAAATTATGGCTACACCTTC. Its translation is CASSLASGNYGYTF. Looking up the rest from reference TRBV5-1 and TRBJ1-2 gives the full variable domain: KAGVTQTPRYLIKTRGQQVTLSCSPISGHRSVSWYQQTPGQGLQFLFEYFSETQRNKGNFPGRFSGRQFSNSRSEMNVSTLELGDSALYLCASSLASGNYGYTFGSGTRLTVV.

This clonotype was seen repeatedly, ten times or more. The CDR3: CAISEAANSPLHF. CDR3 sequence (DNA): TGTGCCATCAGTGAAGCAGCTAATTCACCCCTCCACTTT. The V gene is TRBV10-3, the J gene TRBJ1-6, with D hard to call. CDR3 length: 13 residues. Per germline, CDR1 ENHRY and CDR2 SYGVKD. Trimming left V 3 bases short and J 6 bases short, with 6 bases between.

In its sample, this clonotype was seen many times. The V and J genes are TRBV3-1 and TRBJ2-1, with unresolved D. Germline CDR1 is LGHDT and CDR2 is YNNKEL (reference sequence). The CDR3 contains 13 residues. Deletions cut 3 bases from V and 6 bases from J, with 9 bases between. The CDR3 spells CASSHGPGNEQFF. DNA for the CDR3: TGTGCCAGCAGCCACGGACCAGGCAATGAGCAGTTCTTC.

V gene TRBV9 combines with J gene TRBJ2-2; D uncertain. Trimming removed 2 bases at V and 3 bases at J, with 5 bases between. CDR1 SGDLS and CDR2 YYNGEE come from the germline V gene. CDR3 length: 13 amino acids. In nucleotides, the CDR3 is TGTGCCAGCAGCGTTTTCGACACCGGGGAGCTGTTTTTT. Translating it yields CASSVFDTGELFF.

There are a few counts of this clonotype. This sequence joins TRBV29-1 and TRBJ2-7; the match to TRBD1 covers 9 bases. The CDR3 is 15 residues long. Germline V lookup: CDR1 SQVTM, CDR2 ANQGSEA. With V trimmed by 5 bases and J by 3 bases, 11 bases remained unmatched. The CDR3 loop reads CSVLLSGQGSYEQYF. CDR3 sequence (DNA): TGCAGCGTTCTTCTTTCGGGACAGGGAAGCTACGAGCAGTACTTC.

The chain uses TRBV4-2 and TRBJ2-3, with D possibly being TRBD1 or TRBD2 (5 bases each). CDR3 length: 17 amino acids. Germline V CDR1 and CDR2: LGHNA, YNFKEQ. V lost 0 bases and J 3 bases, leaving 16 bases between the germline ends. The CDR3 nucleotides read TGTGCCAGCAGCCAAGAGGGACGGGCGGGCTGGACAGATACGCAGTATTTT. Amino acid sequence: CASSQEGRAGWTDTQYF.

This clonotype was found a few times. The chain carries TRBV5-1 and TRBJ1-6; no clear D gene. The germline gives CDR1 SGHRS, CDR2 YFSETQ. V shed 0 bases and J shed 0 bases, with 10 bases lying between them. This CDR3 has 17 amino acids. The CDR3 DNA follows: TGCGCCAGCAGCTTGGAGCCGGCGAGCTCCTATAATTCACCCCTCCACTTT. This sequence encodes CASSLEPASSYNSPLHF. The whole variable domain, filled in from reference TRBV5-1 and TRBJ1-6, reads KAGVTQTPRYLIKTRGQQVTLSCSPISGHRSVSWYQQTPGQGLQFLFEYFSETQRNKGNFPGRFSGRQFSNSRSEMNVSTLELGDSALYLCASSLEPASSYNSPLHFGNGTRLTVT.

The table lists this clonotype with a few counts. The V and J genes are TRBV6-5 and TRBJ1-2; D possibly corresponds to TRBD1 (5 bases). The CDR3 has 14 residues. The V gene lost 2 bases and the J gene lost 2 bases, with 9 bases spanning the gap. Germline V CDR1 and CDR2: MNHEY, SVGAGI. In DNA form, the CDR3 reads TGTGCCAGCAGTTACGGGCAGGGCAACTATGGCTACACCTTC. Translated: CASSYGQGNYGYTF.

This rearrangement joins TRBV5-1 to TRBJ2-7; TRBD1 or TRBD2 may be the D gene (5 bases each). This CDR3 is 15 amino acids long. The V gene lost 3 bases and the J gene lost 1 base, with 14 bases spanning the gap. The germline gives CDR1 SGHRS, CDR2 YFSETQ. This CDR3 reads CASSSLRGASYEQYF. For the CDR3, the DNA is TGCGCCAGCAGCTCCCTCCGGGGCGCATCCTACGAGCAGTACTTC.

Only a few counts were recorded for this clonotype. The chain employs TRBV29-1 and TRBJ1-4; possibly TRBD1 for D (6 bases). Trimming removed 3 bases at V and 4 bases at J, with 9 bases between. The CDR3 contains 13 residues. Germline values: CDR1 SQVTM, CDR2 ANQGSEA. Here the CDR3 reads CSVEGGDNEKLFF. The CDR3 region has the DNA TGCAGCGTTGAGGGGGGCGATAATGAAAAACTGTTTTTT.

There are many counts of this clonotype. The CDR3 is CASSQQGPNTGELFF. The CDR3 DNA reads as TGTGCCAGCAGCCAACAAGGCCCGAACACCGGGGAGCTGTTTTTT. The gene calls are TRBV7-2 and TRBJ2-2; D gene uncertain. CDR1 is SGHTA and CDR2 is FQGNSA in the germline V gene. This CDR3 contains 15 residues. V gave up 5 bases and J gave up 0 bases, with 10 bases separating them.

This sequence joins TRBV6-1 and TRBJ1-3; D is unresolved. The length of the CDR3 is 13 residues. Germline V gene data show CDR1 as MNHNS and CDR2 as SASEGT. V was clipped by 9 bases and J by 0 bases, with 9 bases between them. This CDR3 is CASLEYSGNTIYF. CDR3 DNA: TGTGCCAGTCTCGAGTACTCTGGAAACACCATATATTTT.

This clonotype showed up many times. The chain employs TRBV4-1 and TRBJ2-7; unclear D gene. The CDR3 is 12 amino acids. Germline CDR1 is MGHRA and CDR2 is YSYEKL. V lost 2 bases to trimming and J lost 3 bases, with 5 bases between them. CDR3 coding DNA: TGCGCCAGCAGCCAAACGAACTACGAGCAGTACTTC. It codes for CASSQTNYEQYF.

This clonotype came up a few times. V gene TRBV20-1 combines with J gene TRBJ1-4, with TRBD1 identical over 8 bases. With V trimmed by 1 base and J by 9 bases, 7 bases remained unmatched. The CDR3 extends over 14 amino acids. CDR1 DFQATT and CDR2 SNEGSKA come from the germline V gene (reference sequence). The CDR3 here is CSARADRELKKLFF. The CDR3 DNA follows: TGCAGTGCTAGAGCGGACAGGGAGTTGAAAAAACTGTTTTTT.